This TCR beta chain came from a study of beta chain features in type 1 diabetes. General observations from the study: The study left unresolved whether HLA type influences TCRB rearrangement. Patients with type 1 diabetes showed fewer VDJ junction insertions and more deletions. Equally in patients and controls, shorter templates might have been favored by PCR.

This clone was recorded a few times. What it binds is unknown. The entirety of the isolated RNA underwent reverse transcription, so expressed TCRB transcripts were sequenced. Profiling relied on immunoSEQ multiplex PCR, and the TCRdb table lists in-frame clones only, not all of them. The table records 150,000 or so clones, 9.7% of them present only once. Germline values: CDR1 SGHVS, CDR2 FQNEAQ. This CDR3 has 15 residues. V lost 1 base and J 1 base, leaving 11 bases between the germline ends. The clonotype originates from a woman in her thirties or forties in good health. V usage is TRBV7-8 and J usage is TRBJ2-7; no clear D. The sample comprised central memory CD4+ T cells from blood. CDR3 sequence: CASSLVAGPSYEQYF. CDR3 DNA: TGTGCCAGCAGCTTAGTCGCAGGTCCATCCTACGAGCAGTACTTC.